This passage covers 8 T cell receptor beta chains from one sample sequenced in a study of shared clonotypes between healthy human individuals. Here immunoSEQ multiplex PCR was the method, and the copy in TCRdb shows in-frame clones only, minus some. Of about 2.4 million clones listed, more than 85% are singletons. Sample: naive CD4+ T cells from PBMCs. Subset denoted: CD45RA+ positively selected. These receptors were taken from a man aged 18 to 29 in good health. Some clones in this sample may be carry-over from other donors' samples.

The chain is built from TRBV19 and TRBJ2-3, with a possible D match to TRBD1 (6 bases). The V gene's germline CDR1 is LNHDA and CDR2 SQIVND (reference sequence). CDR3 length equals 16 residues. V lost 5 bases and J lost 1, with 16 bases in between. The DNA for the CDR3 is TGTGCCAGTAGTCCGCGACAGGCACCCGGCACAGATACGCAGTATTTT. Its protein product is CASSPRQAPGTDTQYF.

The J gene is TRBJ2-7, the V gene TRBV5-1; D is perhaps TRBD1 (6 bases). CDR3 size: 16 residues. V lost 4 bases and J 3 bases, leaving 20 bases between the germline ends. Germline V gives CDR1 SGHRS, CDR2 YFSETQ. The CDR3 bases are TGCGCCAGCAGCCGAACCCCCAGGGGAATCGACTACGAGCAGTACTTC. Translation: CASSRTPRGIDYEQYF.

The chain joins TRBV9 to TRBJ2-2; no definite D call. This CDR3 is 13 amino acids long. From germline, CDR1 is SGDLS and CDR2 YYNGEE. The V gene lost 1 base and the J gene lost 8 bases, with 9 bases spanning the gap. As DNA, the CDR3 is TGTGCCAGCAGCGTAAGCCCCCGGGGGGAGCTGTTTTTT. Translation gives CASSVSPRGELFF.

V is TRBV12-5 and J is TRBJ2-1; D is undetermined. With 7 bases removed from V and 0 bases from J, the gap between germline ends came to 7 bases. This CDR3 comprises 13 residues. Germline V gives CDR1 LGHNT, CDR2 FRNRAP. In DNA form, the CDR3 reads TGTGCTAGTGCCCCCTCCTCCTACAATGAGCAGTTCTTC. Translation: CASAPSSYNEQFF. Full variable domain (outside the CDR3, taken from reference TRBV12-5 and TRBJ2-1): DARVTQTPRHKVTEMGQEVTMRCQPILGHNTVFWYRQTMMQGLELLAYFRNRAPLDDSGMPKDRFSAEMPDATLATLKIQPSEPRDSAVYFCASAPSSYNEQFFGPGTRLTVL.

The gene calls are TRBV30 and TRBJ1-2, with D possibly being TRBD1 (6 bases). V lost 4 bases and J lost 3, with 12 bases in between. Germline V gene sequence: CDR1 GTSNPN, CDR2 SVGIG (reference sequence). This CDR3 is built from 13 residues. CDR3: CAWTGGADYGYTF. In nucleotides, the CDR3 is TGTGCCTGGACGGGGGGCGCTGACTATGGCTACACCTTC.

This chain links TRBV4-3 with TRBJ2-2; TRBD2 agrees at 11 bases. Losses at the gene ends were 3 bases for V and 5 bases for J; bases not matched to a gene: 5. Germline V gene sequence: CDR1 LGHNA, CDR2 YSLEER. There are 16 residues in the CDR3. The CDR3: CASSHKLAGDTGELFF. The CDR3 DNA reads TGCGCCAGCAGCCACAAACTAGCGGGAGATACCGGGGAGCTGTTTTTT.

The V call is TRBV7-9, the J call TRBJ2-7; 10 bases match TRBD1. Trimming removed 5 bases from V and 5 bases from J; junction bases left unmatched: 6. The CDR3 covers 14 residues. Germline values: CDR1 SEHNR, CDR2 FQNEAQ (reference sequence). This CDR3 is CASSRRGQGNEQYF. The CDR3, as DNA: TGTGCCAGCAGCCGTAGGGGACAGGGGAACGAGCAGTACTTC.

This chain uses TRBV5-1 with TRBJ1-3; D is undetermined. The V and J ends lost 5 bases and 0 bases respectively, with 12 bases between them. CDR1 is SGHRS and CDR2 is YFSETQ in the germline V gene. The CDR3 sequence is 15 residues long. The CDR3 nucleotides read TGCGCCAGCAGTTCGTTGGGTGTCTCTGGAAACACCATATATTTT. The encoded protein is CASSSLGVSGNTIYF.